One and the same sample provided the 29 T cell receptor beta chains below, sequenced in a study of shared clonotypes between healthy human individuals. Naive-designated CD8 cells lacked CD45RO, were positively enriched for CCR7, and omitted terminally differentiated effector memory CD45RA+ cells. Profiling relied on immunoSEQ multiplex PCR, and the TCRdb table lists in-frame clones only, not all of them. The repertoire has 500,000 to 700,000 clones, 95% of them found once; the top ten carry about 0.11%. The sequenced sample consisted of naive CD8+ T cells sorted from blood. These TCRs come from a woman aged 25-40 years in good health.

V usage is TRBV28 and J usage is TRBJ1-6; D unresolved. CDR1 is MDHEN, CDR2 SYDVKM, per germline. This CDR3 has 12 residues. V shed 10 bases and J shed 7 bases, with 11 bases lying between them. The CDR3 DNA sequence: TGTGCCAACCACAGTGCAAATTCACCCCTCCACTTT. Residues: CANHSANSPLHF.

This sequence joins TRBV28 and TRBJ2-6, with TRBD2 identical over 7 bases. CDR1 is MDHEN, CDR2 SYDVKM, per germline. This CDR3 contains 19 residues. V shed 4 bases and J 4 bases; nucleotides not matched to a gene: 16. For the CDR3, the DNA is TGTGCCAGCAGTTCATTTAGGGAGGGCCATATGGTGGGGGCCAACGTCCTGACTTTC. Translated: CASSSFREGHMVGANVLTF.

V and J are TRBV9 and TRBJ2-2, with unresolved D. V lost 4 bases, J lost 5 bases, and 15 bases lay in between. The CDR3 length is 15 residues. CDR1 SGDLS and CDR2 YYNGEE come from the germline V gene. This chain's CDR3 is CASSPRRVGTGELFF. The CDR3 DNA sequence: TGTGCCAGCAGCCCCAGACGGGTTGGGACCGGGGAGCTGTTTTTT.

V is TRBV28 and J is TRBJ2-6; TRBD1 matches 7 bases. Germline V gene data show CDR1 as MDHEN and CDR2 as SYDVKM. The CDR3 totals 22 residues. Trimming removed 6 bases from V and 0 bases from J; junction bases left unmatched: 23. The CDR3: CASSGEFLTEQGIFSGANVLTF. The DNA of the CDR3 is TGTGCCAGCAGCGGAGAGTTCCTCACCGAACAGGGGATTTTCTCTGGGGCCAACGTCCTGACTTTC.

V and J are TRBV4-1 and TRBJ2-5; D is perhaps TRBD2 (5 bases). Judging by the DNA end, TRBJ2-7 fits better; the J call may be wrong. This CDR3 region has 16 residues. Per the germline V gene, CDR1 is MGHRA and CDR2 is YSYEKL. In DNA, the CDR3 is TGCGCCAGCAGCCAAGATCTCACGGGGATCTCCTACGAGCAGTACTTC. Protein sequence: CASSQDLTGISYEQYF.

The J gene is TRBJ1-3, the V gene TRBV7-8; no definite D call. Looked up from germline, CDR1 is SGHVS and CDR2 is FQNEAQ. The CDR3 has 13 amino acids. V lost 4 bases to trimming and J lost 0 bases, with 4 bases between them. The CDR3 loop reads CASSSDSGNTIYF. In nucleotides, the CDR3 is TGTGCCAGCAGCTCTGACTCTGGAAACACCATATATTTT.

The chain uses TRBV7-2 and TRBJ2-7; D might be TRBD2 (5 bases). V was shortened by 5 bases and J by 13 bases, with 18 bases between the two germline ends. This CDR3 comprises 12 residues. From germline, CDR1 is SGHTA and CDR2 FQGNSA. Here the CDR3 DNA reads TGTGCCAGCAGCCAAATTGGACTCGGTCAATACTTC. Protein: CASSQIGLGQYF.

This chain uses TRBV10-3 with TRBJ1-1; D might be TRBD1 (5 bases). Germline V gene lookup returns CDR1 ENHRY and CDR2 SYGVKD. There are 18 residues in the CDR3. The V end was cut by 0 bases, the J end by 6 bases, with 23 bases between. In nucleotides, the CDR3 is TGTGCCATCAGTGAGTCAGGCGGGGTGGGGGACTATTTGGCTGAAGCTTTCTTT. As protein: CAISESGGVGDYLAEAFF.

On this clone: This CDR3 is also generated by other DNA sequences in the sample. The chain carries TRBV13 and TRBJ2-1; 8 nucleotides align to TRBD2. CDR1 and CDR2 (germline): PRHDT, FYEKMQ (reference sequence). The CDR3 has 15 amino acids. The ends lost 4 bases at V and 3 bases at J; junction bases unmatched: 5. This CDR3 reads CASSSTSGNYNEQFF. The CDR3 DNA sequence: TGTGCCAGCAGCTCCACTAGCGGCAACTACAATGAGCAGTTCTTC.

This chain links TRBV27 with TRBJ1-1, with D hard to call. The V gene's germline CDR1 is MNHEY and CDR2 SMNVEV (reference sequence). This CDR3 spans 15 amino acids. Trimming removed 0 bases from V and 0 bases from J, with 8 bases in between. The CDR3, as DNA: TGTGCCAGCAGTTTATCCACAAACATGAACACTGAAGCTTTCTTT. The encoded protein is CASSLSTNMNTEAFF.

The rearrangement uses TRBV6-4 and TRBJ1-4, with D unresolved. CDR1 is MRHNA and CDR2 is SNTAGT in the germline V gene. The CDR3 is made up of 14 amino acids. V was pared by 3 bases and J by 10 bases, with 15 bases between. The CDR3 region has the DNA TGTGCCAGCAGTGAGTCGGGAGACCGGAGAAAACTGTTTTTT. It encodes CASSESGDRRKLFF.

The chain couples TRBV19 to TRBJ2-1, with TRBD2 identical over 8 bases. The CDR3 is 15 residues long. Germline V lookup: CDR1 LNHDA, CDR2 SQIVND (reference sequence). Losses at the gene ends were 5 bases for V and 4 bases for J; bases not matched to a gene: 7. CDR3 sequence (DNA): TGTGCCAGTAGTCCCGGTAGCGGGACGTACAATGAGCAGTTCTTC. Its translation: CASSPGSGTYNEQFF. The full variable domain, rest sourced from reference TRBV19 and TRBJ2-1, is DGGITQSPKYLFRKEGQNVTLSCEQNLNHDAMYWYRQDPGQGLRLIYYSQIVNDFQKGDIAEGYSVSREKKESFPLTVTSAQKNPTAFYLCASSPGSGTYNEQFFGPGTRLTVL.

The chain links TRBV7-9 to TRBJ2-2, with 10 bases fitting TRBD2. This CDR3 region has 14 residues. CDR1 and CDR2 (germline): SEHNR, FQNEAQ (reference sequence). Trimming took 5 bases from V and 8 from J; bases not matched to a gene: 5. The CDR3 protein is CASSPVLAGGELFF. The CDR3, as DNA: TGTGCCAGCAGCCCGGTACTAGCGGGAGGGGAGCTGTTTTTT.

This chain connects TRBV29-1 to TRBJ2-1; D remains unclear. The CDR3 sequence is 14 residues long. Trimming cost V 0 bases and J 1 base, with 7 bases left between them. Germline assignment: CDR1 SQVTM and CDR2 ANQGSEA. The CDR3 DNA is TGCAGCGTTGAAGAGGCAGGTTCCTACAATGAGCAGTTCTTC. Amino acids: CSVEEAGSYNEQFF.

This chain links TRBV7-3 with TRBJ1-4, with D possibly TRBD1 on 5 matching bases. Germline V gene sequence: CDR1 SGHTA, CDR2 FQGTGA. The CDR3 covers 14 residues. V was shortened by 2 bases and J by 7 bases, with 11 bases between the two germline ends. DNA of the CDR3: TGTGCCAGCAGCTTAGGGGCCCTTCCTGAAAAACTGTTTTTT. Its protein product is CASSLGALPEKLFF.

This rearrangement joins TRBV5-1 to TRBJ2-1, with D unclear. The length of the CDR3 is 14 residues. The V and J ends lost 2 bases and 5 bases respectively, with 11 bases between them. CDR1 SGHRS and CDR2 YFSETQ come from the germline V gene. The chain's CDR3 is CASSFRVPDNEQFF. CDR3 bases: TGCGCCAGCAGCTTTCGGGTCCCCGACAATGAGCAGTTCTTC.

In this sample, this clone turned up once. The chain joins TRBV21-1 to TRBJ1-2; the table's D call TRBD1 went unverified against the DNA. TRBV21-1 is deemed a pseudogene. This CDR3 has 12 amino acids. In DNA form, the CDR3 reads TGTGCCGGTCTCGACAGTCTATATGGCTACACCTTC. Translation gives CAGLDSLYGYTF.

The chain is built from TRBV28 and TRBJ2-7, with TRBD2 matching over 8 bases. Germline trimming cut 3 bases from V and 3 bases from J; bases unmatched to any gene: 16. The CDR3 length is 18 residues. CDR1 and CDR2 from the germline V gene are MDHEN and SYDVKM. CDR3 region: CASSFPTTGSGNVYEQYF. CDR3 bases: TGTGCCAGCAGTTTCCCCACAACGGGTAGCGGGAATGTCTACGAGCAGTACTTC.

CDR3 coding DNA: TGTGCCAGCAGCTTAAATATCCCGGGACAGGGTAGAGAGACCCAGTACTTC. Protein sequence: CASSLNIPGQGRETQYF. The rearrangement joins TRBV7-7 to TRBJ2-5, with TRBD1 identical over 9 bases. Germline lookup yields CDR1 SSHAT and CDR2 FNYEAQ (reference sequence). The CDR3 sequence is 17 residues long. V trimming: 2 bases; J trimming: 4 bases; junction bases outside the gene matches: 11.

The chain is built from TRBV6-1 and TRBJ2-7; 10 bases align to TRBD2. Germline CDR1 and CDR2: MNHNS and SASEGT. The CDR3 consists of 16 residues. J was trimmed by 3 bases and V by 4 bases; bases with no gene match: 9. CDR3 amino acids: CASSAPRLAGYYEQYF. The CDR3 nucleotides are TGTGCCAGCAGTGCGCCTAGACTAGCGGGTTACTACGAGCAGTACTTC.

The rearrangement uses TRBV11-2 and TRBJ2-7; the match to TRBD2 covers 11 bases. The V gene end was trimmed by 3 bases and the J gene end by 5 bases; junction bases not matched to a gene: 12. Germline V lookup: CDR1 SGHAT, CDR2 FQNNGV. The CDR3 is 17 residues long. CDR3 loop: CASSLYPSGRMVDEQYF. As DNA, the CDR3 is TGTGCCAGCAGCTTGTATCCTAGCGGGAGGATGGTAGACGAGCAGTACTTC.

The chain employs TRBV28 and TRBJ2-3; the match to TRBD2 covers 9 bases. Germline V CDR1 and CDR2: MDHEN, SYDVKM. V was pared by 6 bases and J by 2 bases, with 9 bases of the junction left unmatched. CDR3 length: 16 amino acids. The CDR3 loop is CASSLNSGSSTDTQYF. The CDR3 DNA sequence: TGTGCCAGCAGCCTAAATAGCGGGAGCTCCACAGATACGCAGTATTTT.

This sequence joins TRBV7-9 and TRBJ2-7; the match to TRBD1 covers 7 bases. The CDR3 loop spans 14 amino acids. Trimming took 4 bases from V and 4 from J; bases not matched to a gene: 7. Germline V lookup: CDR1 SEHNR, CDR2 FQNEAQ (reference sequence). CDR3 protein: CASSSPGQPYEQYF. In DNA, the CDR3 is TGTGCCAGCAGCTCCCCGGGACAGCCTTACGAGCAGTACTTC.

The CDR3 bases are TGTGCCAGCAGCTTAGTTCCGCCCGAGCAGTACTTC. Translation: CASSLVPPEQYF. The chain carries TRBV11-2 and TRBJ2-7, with D unresolved. V was shortened by 1 base and J by 6 bases, with 7 bases between the two germline ends. This CDR3 is built from 12 residues. The germline CDR1 and CDR2 sequences are SGHAT and FQNNGV.

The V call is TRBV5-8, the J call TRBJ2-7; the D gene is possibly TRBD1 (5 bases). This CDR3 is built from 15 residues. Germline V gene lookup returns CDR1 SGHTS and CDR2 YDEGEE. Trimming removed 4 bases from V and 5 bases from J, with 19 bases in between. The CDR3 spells CASSPGQLSFNEQYF. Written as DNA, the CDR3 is TGTGCCAGCAGCCCCGGACAACTTTCTTTCAACGAGCAGTACTTC.

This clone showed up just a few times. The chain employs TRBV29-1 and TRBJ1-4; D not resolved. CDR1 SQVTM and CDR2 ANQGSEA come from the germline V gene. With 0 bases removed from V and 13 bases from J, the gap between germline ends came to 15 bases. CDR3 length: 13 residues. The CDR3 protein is CSVEDSPVQGLFF. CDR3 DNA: TGCAGCGTTGAAGATTCCCCAGTCCAAGGACTGTTTTTT.

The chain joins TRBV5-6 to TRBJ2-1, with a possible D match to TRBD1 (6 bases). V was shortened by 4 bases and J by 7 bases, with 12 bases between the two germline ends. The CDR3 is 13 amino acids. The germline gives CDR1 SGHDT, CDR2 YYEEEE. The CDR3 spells CASSGDRTNEQFF. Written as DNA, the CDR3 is TGTGCCAGCAGCGGCGACAGGACGAATGAGCAGTTCTTC.

CDR3 DNA: TGCAGCGTTGAAGAGTTCGGCGAGCAGTACTTC. It specifies CSVEEFGEQYF. The chain combines TRBV29-1 with TRBJ2-7, with no clear D. The CDR3 is 11 residues long. The germline V gene has CDR1 SQVTM and CDR2 ANQGSEA. Trimming removed 0 bases at V and 6 bases at J, with 6 bases between.

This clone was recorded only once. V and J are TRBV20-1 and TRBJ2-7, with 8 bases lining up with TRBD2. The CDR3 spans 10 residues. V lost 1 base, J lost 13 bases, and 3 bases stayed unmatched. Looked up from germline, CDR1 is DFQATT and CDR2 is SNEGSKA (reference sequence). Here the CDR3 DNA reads TGCAGTGCTAGAGCGGGAGGGCTATACTTC. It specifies CSARAGGLYF.